This is a list of T cell receptor beta chains from one sample in a study of shared clonotypes between healthy human individuals. The table came from immunoSEQ multiplex PCR; TCRdb's copy has only in-frame clones and leaves some out. The sample has around 2.1 million clones; around 95% are singletons. The sample comprised naive CD4+ T cells sorted from blood. All receptors come from a man aged 18-30 years in good health. Both conserved end residues are part of each CDR3. Each record gives: clone size, J gene, D gene, V gene, CDR3 length, CDR3 DNA, CDR3 protein. A D gene is named only where the DNA matches it firmly. The size of a clone is reported for some rows only, either as once, few or many, or as a class for expanded clones.

. | TRBJ1-5 | . | TRBV6-1 | 14 | TGTGCCAGCAGTAAGACGCATAGCAATCAGCCCCAGCATTTT | CASSKTHSNQPQHF
. | TRBJ2-5 | . | TRBV27 | 15 | TGTGCCAGCGACCGTGTGGGCCGTCGAGGGGAGACCCAGTACTTC | CASDRVGRRGETQYF
. | TRBJ2-7 | . | TRBV28 | 17 | TGTGCCAGCAGTTCACAGGGGGGGACAGGTGGGGTAACCGAGCAGTACTTC | CASSSQGGTGGVTEQYF
. | TRBJ2-7 | TRBD1 | TRBV6-6 | 15 | TGTGCCAGCAGTTACGGGGACAGGGTTTCCTACGAGCAGTACTTC | CASSYGDRVSYEQYF
. | TRBJ2-3 | . | TRBV27 | 13 | TGTGCCAGCAGTTTATTGGCCACAGATACGCAGTATTTT | CASSLLATDTQYF
. | TRBJ2-5 | TRBD1 | TRBV28 | 13 | TGTGCCAGCAAAGAGGGGGCCCGAGAGACCCAGTACTTC | CASKEGARETQYF
. | TRBJ2-7 | . | TRBV14 | 15 | TGTGCCAGCAGCCAATGGCTGGCGGGGATTTACGAGCAGTACTTC | CASSQWLAGIYEQYF
. | TRBJ1-1 | TRBD1 | TRBV6-5 | 14 | TGTGCCAGCAGTGGAGGACAGGGGGCAGGGAAAGCTTTCTTT | CASSGGQGAGKAFF
. | TRBJ2-2 | . | TRBV5-1 | 15 | TGCGCCAGCAGCCAGGACACCTCGGTGGCCGGGGAGCTGTTTTTT | CASSQDTSVAGELFF
. | TRBJ2-2 | . | TRBV19 | 14 | TGTGCCAGTAGTTTTTGGACGAACACCGGGGAGCTGTTTTTT | CASSFWTNTGELFF
. | TRBJ2-1 | . | TRBV29-1 | 12 | TGCAGCGTTGACAGGGGCTCCAATGAGCAGTTCTTC | CSVDRGSNEQFF
. | TRBJ2-3 | . | TRBV11-3 | 13 | TGTGCCAGCAGCTTATTCAGCACAGATACGCAGTATTTT | CASSLFSTDTQYF
. | TRBJ2-3 | . | TRBV11-2 | 13 | TGTGCCAGCAGCTCCCCATCGTCAGATACGCAGTATTTT | CASSSPSSDTQYF
. | TRBJ1-6 | TRBD1 | TRBV13 | 16 | TGTGCCAGCAGCTTTGGGGACAGGGGAAGTAATTCACCCCTCCACTTT | CASSFGDRGSNSPLHF
. | TRBJ1-1 | TRBD1 | TRBV7-2 | 14 | TGTGCCAGCAGCTTGGGGGACAGGCGTAATGAAGCTTTCTTT | CASSLGDRRNEAFF
once | TRBJ2-2 | . | TRBV5-1 | 15 | TGCGCCAGCAGCCCTACGACAGGGAACACCGGGGAGCTGTTTTTT | CASSPTTGNTGELFF
. | TRBJ2-1 | . | TRBV2 | 11 | TGCTCCTGGGGGCAGAACAATGAGCAGTTCTTC | CSWGQNNEQFF
once | TRBJ2-7 | TRBD1 | TRBV7-6 | 13 | TGTGCCAGCAGCTCCATACAGGGGTACGAGCAGTACTTC | CASSSIQGYEQYF
once | TRBJ1-3 | . | TRBV4-3 | 16 | TGCGCCAGCAGCCAAGGGGACAAGAGCTCTGGAAACACCATATATTTT | CASSQGDKSSGNTIYF
. | TRBJ2-5 | . | TRBV5-1 | 14 | TGCGCCAGCAGCTTGGAGGGCCGTGAAGAGACCCAGTACTTC | CASSLEGREETQYF
. | TRBJ2-5 | . | TRBV6-5 | 14 | TGTGCCAGCAGCCCTGATACCCAACGGGAGAACCAGTACTTC | CASSPDTQRENQYF
. | TRBJ1-2 | TRBD1 | TRBV30 | 14 | TGTGCCTGGAGGGAAAGTGGGACAGGGAGCGGCTACACCTTC | CAWRESGTGSGYTF
. | TRBJ2-1 | TRBD1 | TRBV27 | 17 | TGTGCCAGCAACCATGCCGGGACAGGGTTCTTCGGCAATGAGCAGTTCTTC | CASNHAGTGFFGNEQFF
. | TRBJ2-3 | TRBD1 | TRBV7-3 | 15 | TGTGCCAGCAGCCTCAGGGGGCGAGTCACAGATACGCAGTATTTT | CASSLRGRVTDTQYF
. | TRBJ2-7 | . | TRBV28 | 16 | TGTGCCAGCAGTACTGGGGGGCAGGGAGAATATTACGAGCAGTACTTC | CASSTGGQGEYYEQYF
. | TRBJ1-2 | . | TRBV30 | 13 | TGTGCCTGGAGTTTCGAGGGACCCCATGGCTACACCTTC | CAWSFEGPHGYTF
. | TRBJ2-1 | TRBD2 | TRBV4-3 | 18 | TGCGCCAGCAGCCAAGATGGCGGACTAGCGGGAGTGAACAATGAGCAGTTCTTC | CASSQDGGLAGVNNEQFF
. | TRBJ2-7 | . | TRBV11-2 | 14 | TGTGCCAGCAAACGGGGACTGGAAACCTACGAGCAGTACTTC | CASKRGLETYEQYF
. | TRBJ2-7 | TRBD2 | TRBV19 | 14 | TGTGCCAGTAGTGCCACTAGCGGGGGCTACGAGCAGTACTTC | CASSATSGGYEQYF
. | TRBJ2-3 | TRBD1 | TRBV10-3 | 15 | TGTGCCACTCGGGACAGGGGGCTAAGCACAGATACGCAGTATTTT | CATRDRGLSTDTQYF
. | TRBJ1-4 | . | TRBV27 | 13 | TGTGCCAGCAGTTTCCGACGGGGAGGTTTACTGTTTTTT | CASSFRRGGLLFF
. | TRBJ2-7 | . | TRBV5-5 | 11 | TGTGCCAGCAGCCCCCAGTACGAGCAGTACTTC | CASSPQYEQYF